At least ten counts were recorded for the clone carrying this T cell receptor (beta chain). The entry originates in a study of early T cells in non-severe SARS-CoV-2 infection. Molecules of cDNA were individually given unique molecular identifiers that were attached to them. TCRdb ran MiXCR on the 5' RACE reads and lists one entry per CDR3 protein. The table lists 35,000 to 45,000 distinct CDR3 sequences, 9.9% of them singletons. The CDR3 totals 13 residues. Germline CDR1 and CDR2: SEHNR and FQNEAQ (reference sequence). The V end was cut by 3 bases, the J end by 0 bases, with 6 bases between. The chain combines TRBV7-9 with TRBJ2-7; D gene unclear. The TCR comes from an adult who was a healthcare worker with PCR-confirmed SARS-CoV-2 infection or an uninfected control (not recorded which). Material for sequencing was whole blood. CDR3 sequence: CASSFLVSYEQYF. In nucleotides, the CDR3 is TGTGCCAGCAGCTTCCTAGTCTCCTACGAGCAGTACTTC.